One and the same sample provided the 3 T cell receptor beta chains below, sequenced in a study of cytomegalovirus exposure and HLA in healthy donors (dated by TCRdb to the late 2010s). Receptors were amplified or captured by the immunoSEQ multiplex PCR assay. For the multiplex PCR, a mixture combining 60 forward primers for TCR Vbeta segments and 13 reverse primers for TCR Jbeta segments was used. In TCRdb, the immuneACCESS table is reduced to in-frame sequences with V and J assigned. These tables do not hold every clone; where another copy was compared, an unresolved V gene accounts for under half, and the others remain unexplained. This sample's table lists under 200,000 clones. In total, the top ten clones hold approximately 2% of the sample. Sequencing input: PBMCs. The receptors were gathered from a man aged 25 to 40 in good health and CMV-seronegative.

J is TRBJ1-3 and V is TRBV7-5; the listed D gene, TRBD1, was not tested against the DNA. TRBV7-5 is a documented pseudogene. This CDR3 comprises 16 residues. Written as DNA, the CDR3 is TGTGTCAGAAGCTTCTACCTCGGACAGATTGGAAACACCATATATTTT. Translating gives CVRSFYLGQIGNTIYF.

The chain employs TRBV12-5 and TRBJ2-7, with 7 bases lining up with TRBD2. The CDR3 extends over 12 amino acids. With 8 bases clipped from V and 1 base from J, the junction kept 2 bases outside the gene matches. CDR1 and CDR2 from the germline V gene are LGHNT and FRNRAP. In DNA, the CDR3 is TGTGCTAGTCTCGGGGGGTCCTACGAGCAGTACTTC. The encoded protein is CASLGGSYEQYF.

V and J are TRBV7-6 and TRBJ1-5, with a tentative D call TRBD1 (6 bases). The CDR3 is 13 residues long. With 5 bases removed from V and 7 bases from J, the gap between germline ends came to 12 bases. The germline V gene has CDR1 SGHVS and CDR2 FNYEAQ. This chain's CDR3 is CASSLGAGQPQHF. The CDR3 DNA sequence: TGTGCCAGCAGCCTGGGGGCAGGACAGCCCCAGCATTTT.